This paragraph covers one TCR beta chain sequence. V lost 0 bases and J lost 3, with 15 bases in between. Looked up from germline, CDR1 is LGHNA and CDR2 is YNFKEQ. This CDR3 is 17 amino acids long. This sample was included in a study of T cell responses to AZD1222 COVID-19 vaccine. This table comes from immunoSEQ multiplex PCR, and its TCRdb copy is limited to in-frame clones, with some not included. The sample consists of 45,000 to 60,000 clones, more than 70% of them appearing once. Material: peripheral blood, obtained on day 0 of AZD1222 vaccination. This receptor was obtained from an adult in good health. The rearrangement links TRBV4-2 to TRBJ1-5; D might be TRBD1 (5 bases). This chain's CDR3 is CASSQDPPGVANQPQHF. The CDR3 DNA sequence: TGTGCCAGCAGCCAAGATCCGCCGGGGGTGGCCAATCAGCCCCAGCATTTT.